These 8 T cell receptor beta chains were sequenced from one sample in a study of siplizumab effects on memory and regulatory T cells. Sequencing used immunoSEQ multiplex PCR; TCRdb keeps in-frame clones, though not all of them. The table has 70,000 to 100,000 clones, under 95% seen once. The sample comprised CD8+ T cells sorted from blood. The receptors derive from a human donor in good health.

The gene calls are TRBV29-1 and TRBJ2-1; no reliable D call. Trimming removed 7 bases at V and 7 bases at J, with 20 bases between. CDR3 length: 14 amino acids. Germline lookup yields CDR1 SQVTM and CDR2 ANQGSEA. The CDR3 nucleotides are TGCAGCGCTGCATTGGGTGGGCTGGTTAATGAGCAGTTCTTC. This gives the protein CSAALGGLVNEQFF.

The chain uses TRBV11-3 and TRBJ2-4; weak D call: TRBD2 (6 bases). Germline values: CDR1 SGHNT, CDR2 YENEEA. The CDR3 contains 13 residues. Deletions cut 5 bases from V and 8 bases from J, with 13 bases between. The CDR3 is CASSTRLEDIQYF. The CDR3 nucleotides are TGTGCCAGCAGCACCAGACTAGAGGACATTCAGTACTTC.

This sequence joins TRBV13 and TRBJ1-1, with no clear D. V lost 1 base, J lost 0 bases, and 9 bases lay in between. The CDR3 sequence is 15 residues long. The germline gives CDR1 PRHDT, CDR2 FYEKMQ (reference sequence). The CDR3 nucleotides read TGTGCCAGCAGCTTAGCTCGACGGGTGAACACTGAAGCTTTCTTT. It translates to CASSLARRVNTEAFF.

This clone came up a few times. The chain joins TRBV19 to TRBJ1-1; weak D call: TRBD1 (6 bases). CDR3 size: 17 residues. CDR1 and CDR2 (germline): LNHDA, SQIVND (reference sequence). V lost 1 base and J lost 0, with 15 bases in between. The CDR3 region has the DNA TGTGCCAGTAGTATAGGGGGGACACCAATTTTGAACACTGAAGCTTTCTTT. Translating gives CASSIGGTPILNTEAFF.

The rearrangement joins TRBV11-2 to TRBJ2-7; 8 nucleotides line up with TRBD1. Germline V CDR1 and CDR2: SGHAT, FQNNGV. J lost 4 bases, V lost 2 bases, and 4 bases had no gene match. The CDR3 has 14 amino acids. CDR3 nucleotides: TGTGCCAGCAGCTTATTAGACAGGGGATACGAGCAGTACTTC. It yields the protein CASSLLDRGYEQYF.

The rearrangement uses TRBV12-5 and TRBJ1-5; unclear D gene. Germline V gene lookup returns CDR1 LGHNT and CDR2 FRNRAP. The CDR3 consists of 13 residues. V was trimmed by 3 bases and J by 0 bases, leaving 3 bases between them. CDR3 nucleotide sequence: TGTGCTAGTGGTTTTGGTAGCAATCAGCCCCAGCATTTT. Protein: CASGFGSNQPQHF.

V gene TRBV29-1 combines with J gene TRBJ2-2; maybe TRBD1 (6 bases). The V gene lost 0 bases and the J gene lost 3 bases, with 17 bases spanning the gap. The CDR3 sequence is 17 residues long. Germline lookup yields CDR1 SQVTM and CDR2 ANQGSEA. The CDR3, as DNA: TGCAGCGTTGAAGACCCCGGACAGCGAGGGGACACCGGGGAGCTGTTTTTT. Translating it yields CSVEDPGQRGDTGELFF.

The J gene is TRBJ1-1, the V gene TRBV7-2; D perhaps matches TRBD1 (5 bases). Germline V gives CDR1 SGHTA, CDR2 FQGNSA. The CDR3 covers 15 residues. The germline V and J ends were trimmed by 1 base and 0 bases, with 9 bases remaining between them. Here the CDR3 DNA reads TGTGCCAGCAGCTTAGGCCGACAGTTGAACACTGAAGCTTTCTTT. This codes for CASSLGRQLNTEAFF.